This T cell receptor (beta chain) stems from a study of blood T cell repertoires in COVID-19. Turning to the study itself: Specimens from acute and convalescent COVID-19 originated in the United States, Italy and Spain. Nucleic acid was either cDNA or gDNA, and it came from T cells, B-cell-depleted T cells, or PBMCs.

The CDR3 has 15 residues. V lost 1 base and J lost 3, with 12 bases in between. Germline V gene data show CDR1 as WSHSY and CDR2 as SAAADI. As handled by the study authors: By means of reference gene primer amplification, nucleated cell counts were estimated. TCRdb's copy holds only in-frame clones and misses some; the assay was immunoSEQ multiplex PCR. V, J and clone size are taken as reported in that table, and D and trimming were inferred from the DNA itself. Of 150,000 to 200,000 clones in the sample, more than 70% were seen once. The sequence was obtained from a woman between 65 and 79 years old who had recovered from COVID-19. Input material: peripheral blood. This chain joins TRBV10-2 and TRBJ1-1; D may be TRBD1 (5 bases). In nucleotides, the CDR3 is TGCGCCAGCAGTGAGTTTACCCGGGGGGACACTGAAGCTTTCTTT. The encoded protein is CASSEFTRGDTEAFF.